This entry concerns a single T cell receptor (beta chain). The junction shows a germline mismatch at one end, possibly a read error. This specimen comes from a study of cytomegalovirus exposure and HLA in healthy donors. The CDR3 is made up of 15 amino acids. From germline, CDR1 is SSHAT and CDR2 FNYEAQ (reference sequence). Some clones are missing from TCRdb's copy, which holds only in-frame ones; the method was immunoSEQ multiplex PCR. Of about 140,000 clones detected, approximately 85% appear once; the ten largest clones hold 1.4%. The source material was PBMCs. V usage is TRBV7-7 and J usage is TRBJ2-2, with 7 bases that match TRBD2. The origin of this receptor is a woman in her twenties or thirties in good health and CMV-seronegative. CDR3 protein: CASSGFAGASGELFF. CDR3 nucleotide sequence: TGTGCTAGCAGCGGGTTTGCGGGAGCCAGCGGGGAGCTGTTTTTT. Drawing the rest from reference TRBV7-7 and TRBJ2-2, the complete variable domain is GAGVSQSPRYKVTKRGQDVTLRCDPISSHATLYWYQQALGQGPEFLTYFNYEAQPDKSGLPSDRFSAERPEGSISTLTIQRTEQRDSAMYRCASSGFAGASGELFFGEGSRLTVL.